This is a list of T cell receptor beta chains from one sample in a study of cytomegalovirus exposure and HLA in healthy donors. Method: immunoSEQ multiplex PCR; TCRdb's copy keeps in-frame clones and lacks some. The repertoire holds some 90,000 clones, with roughly 80% as singletons. Input material: PBMCs. These TCRs come from a man aged 25 to 40 in good health and CMV-seronegative. Each CDR3 is given without its conserved first and last residue. The order of the fields is V gene, CDR3 protein.

v_gene: TRBV6-1; CDR3aa: ASSERVPGEQY
v_gene: TRBV5-1; CDR3aa: ASRHEGDEQF
v_gene: TRBV5-6; CDR3aa: ASSLGRYPGQGLANEQF
v_gene: TRBV7-3; CDR3aa: ASSLGTSGRDEQF
v_gene: TRBV2; CDR3aa: ASRRGYEQY
v_gene: TRBV7-3; CDR3aa: ASSLQGSTDTQY
v_gene: TRBV7-2; CDR3aa: ASSLNAGGASVEQY
v_gene: TRBV5-1; CDR3aa: ASSFNSGDEQY
v_gene: TRBV28; CDR3aa: ATRDRVYNEQF
v_gene: TRBV2; CDR3aa: ASSEALGGAWQPQH
v_gene: TRBV19; CDR3aa: ASSIVGTLGPQY
v_gene: TRBV28; CDR3aa: ASGTVNQPQH
v_gene: TRBV4-2; CDR3aa: ASKDRAGGASGNTIY
v_gene: TRBV4-2; CDR3aa: ASSQEGAGVSSYNEQF
v_gene: TRBV11-2; CDR3aa: ASSLERGGGTETQY
v_gene: TRBV9; CDR3aa: ASSATVGNEKLF
v_gene: TRBV10-2; CDR3aa: ASSELGGGIQETQY
v_gene: TRBV5-4; CDR3aa: ASSHQGQTYGYT
v_gene: TRBV2; CDR3aa: ASAKQGNQPQH
v_gene: TRBV5-1; CDR3aa: ASSHPDRTYEQY
v_gene: TRBV30; CDR3aa: AWSKISSGPFYEQY
v_gene: TRBV9; CDR3aa: ASSVGLAGNNEQF
v_gene: TRBV11-3; CDR3aa: ASSLVLRICRVNQPQH
v_gene: TRBV5-1; CDR3aa: ASSLGDLGTKHTIY
v_gene: TRBV7-9; CDR3aa: ASRRESNGDTQY
v_gene: TRBV18; CDR3aa: ASSTRPTTGGRYTEAF
v_gene: TRBV5-1; CDR3aa: ASSLAGGDEKLF
v_gene: TRBV2; CDR3aa: ASSVLTGRNTEAF
v_gene: TRBV18; CDR3aa: ATTLGTGDYEQY
v_gene: TRBV6-4; CDR3aa: ASSDVGGDTQY
v_gene: TRBV14; CDR3aa: ASSQRLTWGAEAF
v_gene: TRBV7-9; CDR3aa: ASSYPQGWGYT
v_gene: TRBV6-1; CDR3aa: ASIGWLPPDEQY
v_gene: TRBV6-5; CDR3aa: ASSYEPGGTQY
v_gene: TRBV18; CDR3aa: ASSPKADGQGSYEQY
v_gene: TRBV5-1; CDR3aa: ASSYLTGALEAF
v_gene: TRBV21-1; CDR3aa: ASSKVGTGVRCTGELF
v_gene: TRBV7-9; CDR3aa: ASSLGEVETQY
v_gene: TRBV5-1; CDR3aa: ASSLAVGGVNEQF
v_gene: TRBV7-9; CDR3aa: ASSSLWGTGENTEAF
v_gene: TRBV5-8; CDR3aa: ASSRRTGAADTQY
v_gene: TRBV28; CDR3aa: ASSPGQNTEAF
v_gene: TRBV6-1; CDR3aa: ASNDLRQGSNQPQH
v_gene: TRBV19; CDR3aa: ASSPSGGRSYEQY
v_gene: TRBV29-1; CDR3aa: SVGTGNHEQY
v_gene: TRBV5-6; CDR3aa: ASSLAGSGTGYGYT
v_gene: TRBV6-1; CDR3aa: ASRTGGHEAF
v_gene: TRBV28; CDR3aa: ASSPPEAPYGYT
v_gene: TRBV5-8; CDR3aa: ASSSQAFTEAF
v_gene: TRBV27; CDR3aa: ASSLTLQGAGEQY
v_gene: TRBV5-1; CDR3aa: ASSSRLAGEQETQY
v_gene: TRBV7-9; CDR3aa: ASSAGGLAGPPNTGELF
v_gene: TRBV11-3; CDR3aa: ASSLGGALGGEAF